This T cell receptor (beta chain) appears in the sequencing data of a study of T cells after yellow fever vaccination. Study-level background: Each low-cell-number fraction was prepared by means of SMART-Seq v4 Ultra Low Input.

Concerning this clonotype itself: What it binds is not known.

The study, taken as a whole, reports: The secondary response peaked faster, at day 5 versus 15, but was weaker.

CDR3 size: 17 residues. Trimming at V came to 1 base and at J to 4 bases, leaving 8 bases not matched to a gene. Germline CDR1 reads LGHDT; CDR2 reads YNNKEL (reference sequence). A process of 5'RACE template switching, which added a universal primer site and UMIs, was used to make TCR cDNA. TCRdb reanalysed the 5' RACE reads using MiXCR and keeps one entry per CDR3 protein. The sample yields hundreds of thousands of distinct CDR3 sequences, around 13% seen once. The chain has TRBV3-1 and TRBJ2-2, with 8 nucleotides matching TRBD1. This TCR came from a young man who received the YFV17D yellow fever vaccine. The sample consisted of CD4+ T cells sorted from PBMCs, taken 15 days after the yellow fever booster vaccination. The chain's CDR3 is CASSQGPGTGLTGELFF. The CDR3 DNA sequence: TGTGCCAGCAGCCAAGGCCCCGGGACAGGACTCACCGGGGAGCTGTTTTTT.